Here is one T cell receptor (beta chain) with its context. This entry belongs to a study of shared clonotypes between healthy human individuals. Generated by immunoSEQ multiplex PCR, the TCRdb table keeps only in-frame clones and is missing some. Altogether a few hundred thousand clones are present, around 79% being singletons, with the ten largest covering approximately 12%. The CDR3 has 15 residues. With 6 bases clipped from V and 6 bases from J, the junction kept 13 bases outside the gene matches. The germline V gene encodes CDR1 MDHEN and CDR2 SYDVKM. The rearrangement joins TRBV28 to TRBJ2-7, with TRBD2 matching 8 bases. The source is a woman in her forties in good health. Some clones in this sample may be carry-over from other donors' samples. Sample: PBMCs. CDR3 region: CASSPVGSGSPEQYF. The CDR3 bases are TGTGCCAGCAGCCCTGTCGGAAGCGGGAGTCCCGAGCAGTACTTC.